The clone carrying this T cell receptor (beta chain) has a handful of counts. Its specificity is unknown. The data stem from a study of cytomegalovirus exposure and HLA in healthy donors. Whole-study findings and limits: In presence/absence analyses, roughly uniform sequencing depth across donors was assumed. Later on, a genetic analysis was performed. It linked a missense variant in DCLRE1C with V- and J-gene trimming of TCR beta.

Germline loops: CDR1 SGDLS, CDR2 YYNGEE. V shed 4 bases and J shed 3 bases, with 13 bases lying between them. This CDR3 region has 15 residues. 60 Vbeta and 13 Jbeta primers were used in PCR. Libraries were prepared by immunoSEQ multiplex PCR; TCRdb keeps only in-frame clonotypes and omits some of them. The sample carries around 80,000 clones, approximately 65% recorded once. Sequencing input: PBMCs. This TCR was sampled from a male donor in good health and CMV-seropositive. The chain recombines TRBV9 with TRBJ1-4; D possibly corresponds to TRBD1 (5 bases). The CDR3 sequence is CASSPRGRANEKLFF. DNA of the CDR3: TGTGCCAGCAGCCCAAGGGGAAGGGCTAATGAAAAACTGTTTTTT.